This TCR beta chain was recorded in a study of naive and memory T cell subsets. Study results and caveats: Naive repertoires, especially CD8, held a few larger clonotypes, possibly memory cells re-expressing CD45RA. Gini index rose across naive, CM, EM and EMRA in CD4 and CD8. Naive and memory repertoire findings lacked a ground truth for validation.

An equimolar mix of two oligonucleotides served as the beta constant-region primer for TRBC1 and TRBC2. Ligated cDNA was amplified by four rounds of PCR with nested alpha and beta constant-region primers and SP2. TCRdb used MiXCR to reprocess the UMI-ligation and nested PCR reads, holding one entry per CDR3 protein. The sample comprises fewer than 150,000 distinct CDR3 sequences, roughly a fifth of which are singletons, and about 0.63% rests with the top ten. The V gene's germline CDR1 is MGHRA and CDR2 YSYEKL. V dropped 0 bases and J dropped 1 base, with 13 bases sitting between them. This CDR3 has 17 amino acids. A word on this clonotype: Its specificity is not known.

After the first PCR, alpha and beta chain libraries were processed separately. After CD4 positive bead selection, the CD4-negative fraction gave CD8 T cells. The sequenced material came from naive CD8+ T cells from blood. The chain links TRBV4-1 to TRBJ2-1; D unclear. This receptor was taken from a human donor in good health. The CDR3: CASSQDIGERSYNEQFF. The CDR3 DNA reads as TGCGCCAGCAGCCAAGATATTGGGGAACGTTCCTACAATGAGCAGTTCTTC.